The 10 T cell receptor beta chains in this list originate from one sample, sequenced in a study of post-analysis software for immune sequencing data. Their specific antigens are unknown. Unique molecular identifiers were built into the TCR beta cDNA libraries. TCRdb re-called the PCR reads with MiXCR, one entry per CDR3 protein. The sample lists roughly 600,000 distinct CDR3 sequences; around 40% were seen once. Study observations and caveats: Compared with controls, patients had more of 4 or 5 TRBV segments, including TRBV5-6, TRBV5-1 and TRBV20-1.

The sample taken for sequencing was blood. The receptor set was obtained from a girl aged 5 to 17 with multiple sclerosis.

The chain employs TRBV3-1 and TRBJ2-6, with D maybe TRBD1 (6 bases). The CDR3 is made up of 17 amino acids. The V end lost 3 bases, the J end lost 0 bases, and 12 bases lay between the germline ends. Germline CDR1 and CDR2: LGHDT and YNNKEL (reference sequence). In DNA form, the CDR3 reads TGTGCCAGCAGCCACAACAGGGCGTACTCTGGGGCCAACGTCCTGACTTTC. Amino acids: CASSHNRAYSGANVLTF.

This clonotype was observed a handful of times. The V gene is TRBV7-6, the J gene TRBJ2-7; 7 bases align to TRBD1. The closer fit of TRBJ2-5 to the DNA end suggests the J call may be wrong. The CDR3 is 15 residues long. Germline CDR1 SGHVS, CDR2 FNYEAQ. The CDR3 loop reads CASSSPRDREETQYF. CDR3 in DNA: TGTGCCAGCAGCTCCCCCCGCGACAGGGAAGAGACCCAGTACTTC.

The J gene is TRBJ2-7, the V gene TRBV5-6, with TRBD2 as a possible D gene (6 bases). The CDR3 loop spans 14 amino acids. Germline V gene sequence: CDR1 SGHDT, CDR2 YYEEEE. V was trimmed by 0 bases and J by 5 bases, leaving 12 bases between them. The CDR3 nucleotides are TGTGCCAGCAGCTTGGCCGGGGAGGCCCACGAGCAGTACTTC. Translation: CASSLAGEAHEQYF.

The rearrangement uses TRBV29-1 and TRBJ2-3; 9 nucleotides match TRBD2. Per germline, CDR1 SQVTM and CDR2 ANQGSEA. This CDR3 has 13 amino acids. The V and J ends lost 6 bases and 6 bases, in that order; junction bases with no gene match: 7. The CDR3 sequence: CSVRASGEDTQYF. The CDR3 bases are TGCAGCGTGAGGGCTAGCGGGGAGGATACGCAGTATTTT.

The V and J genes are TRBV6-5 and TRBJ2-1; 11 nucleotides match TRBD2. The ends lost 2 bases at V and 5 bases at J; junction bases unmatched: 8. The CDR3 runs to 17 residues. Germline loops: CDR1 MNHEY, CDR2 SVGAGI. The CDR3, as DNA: TGTGCCAGCAGTTACGGACCCCCGGGACTAGCGGACAATGAGCAGTTCTTC. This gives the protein CASSYGPPGLADNEQFF.

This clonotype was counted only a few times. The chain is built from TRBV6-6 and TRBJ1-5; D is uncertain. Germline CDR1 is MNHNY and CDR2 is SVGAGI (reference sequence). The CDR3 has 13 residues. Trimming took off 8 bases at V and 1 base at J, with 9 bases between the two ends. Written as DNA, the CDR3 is TGTGCCAGCGATGGCACCAGCAATCAGCCCCAGCATTTT. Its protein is CASDGTSNQPQHF.

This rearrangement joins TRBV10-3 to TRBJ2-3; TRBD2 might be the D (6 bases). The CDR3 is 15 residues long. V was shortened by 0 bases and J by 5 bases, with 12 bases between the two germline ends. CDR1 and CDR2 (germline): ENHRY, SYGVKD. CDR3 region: CAISESTGEIDTQYF. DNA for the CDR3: TGTGCCATCAGTGAGTCCACGGGAGAAATAGATACGCAGTATTTT.

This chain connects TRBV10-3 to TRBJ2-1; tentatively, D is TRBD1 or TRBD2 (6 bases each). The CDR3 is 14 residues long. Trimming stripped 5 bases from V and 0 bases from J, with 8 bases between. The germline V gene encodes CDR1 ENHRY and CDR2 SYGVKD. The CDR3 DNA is TGTGCCATCAGTACGGGGGCCTCCTACAATGAGCAGTTCTTC. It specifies CAISTGASYNEQFF.

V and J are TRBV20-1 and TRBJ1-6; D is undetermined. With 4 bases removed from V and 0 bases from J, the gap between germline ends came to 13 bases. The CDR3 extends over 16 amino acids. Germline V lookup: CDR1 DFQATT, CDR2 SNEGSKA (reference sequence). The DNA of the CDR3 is TGCAGTGCTATAGGAGGGCAGAGCTCCTATAATTCACCCCTCCACTTT. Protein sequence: CSAIGGQSSYNSPLHF.

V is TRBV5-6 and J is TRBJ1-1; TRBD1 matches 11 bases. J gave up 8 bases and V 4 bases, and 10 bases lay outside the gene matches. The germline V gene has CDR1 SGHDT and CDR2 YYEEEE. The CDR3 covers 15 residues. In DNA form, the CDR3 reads TGTGCCAGCAGCCCGGTAGGGGACAGGGGGTTGGAAGCTTTCTTT. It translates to CASSPVGDRGLEAFF.